The rows below give T cell receptor beta chains drawn from one sample of a study of T cell repertoires in cytomegalovirus infection. From the reads, TCRdb called clonotypes with MiXCR, one entry per CDR3 protein. The sample includes about 230,000 distinct CDR3 sequences, approximately 22% seen only once; the top ten take about 20%. Sequenced input: CD8+ T cells from PBMCs. Receptors originate from a human donor in good health (CMV status not recorded). Some clones in this sample may be carry-over from other donors' samples. Both conserved end residues are part of each CDR3. Fields, in order: J gene, D gene, clone size, V gene, CDR3 protein, CDR3 DNA. The D gene is left open where the match is weak. Clone size is given for some rows only: seen once, a few or many times, or a class if the clone is expanded.

TRBJ2-1 NA many TRBV7-2 CASSQGPTTAYNEQFF TGTGCCAGCAGCCAGGGGCCTACAACCGCCTACAATGAGCAGTTCTTC
TRBJ2-7 NA NA TRBV11-2 CASSKNTVSYEQYF TGTGCCAGCAGCAAAAACACAGTCTCCTACGAGCAGTACTTC
TRBJ1-1 NA few TRBV28 CASTLSISAVDTEAFF TGTGCCAGCACCCTATCGATTTCGGCAGTAGACACTGAAGCTTTCTTT
TRBJ2-3 TRBD2 NA TRBV4-2 CASSQGGLAGGTDTQYF TGTGCCAGCAGCCAAGGGGGACTAGCGGGGGGCACAGATACGCAGTATTTT
TRBJ1-5 NA NA TRBV6-2/TRBV6-3 CASRTGTQDLYVQPQHF TGTGCCAGCAGGACCGGGACCCAAGATTTGTACGTTCAGCCCCAGCATTTT
TRBJ1-2 NA NA TRBV7-2 CASSPLMFGYGYTF TGTGCCAGCAGCCCACTAATGTTTGGCTATGGCTACACCTTC
TRBJ2-5 NA NA TRBV10-3 CAISEWLETQYF TGTGCCATCAGTGAGTGGTTAGAGACCCAGTACTTC
TRBJ1-1 NA few TRBV7-3 CASSLTAGGTEAFF TGTGCCAGCAGCTTAACGGCAGGAGGCACTGAAGCTTTCTTT
TRBJ2-1 TRBD2 NA TRBV20-1 CSAGLAGGAYNNEQFF TGCAGTGCCGGTCTAGCGGGGGGGGCGTATAACAATGAGCAGTTCTTC
TRBJ2-4 NA many TRBV7-2 CASSSPTEAKNIQYF TGTGCCAGCAGCTCCCCGACAGAAGCCAAAAACATTCAGTACTTC
TRBJ2-7 NA many TRBV7-2 CASSSREAGTAYEQYF TGTGCCAGCAGCTCCCGGGAGGCCGGGACAGCATACGAGCAGTACTTC
TRBJ1-1 NA NA TRBV20-1 CSARDLLNTEAFF TGCAGTGCTAGAGATCTTCTGAACACTGAAGCTTTCTTT
TRBJ2-2 NA many TRBV7-2 CASSHLEGGPNTGELFF TGTGCCAGCAGCCATCTGGAGGGGGGCCCCAACACCGGGGAGCTGTTTTTT
TRBJ2-5 TRBD2 few TRBV12-5 CASGLETSATQYF TGTGCTAGTGGTTTGGAAACTAGCGCGACCCAGTACTTC
TRBJ2-1 NA NA TRBV2 CASGTHNEQFF TGTGCCAGTGGCACCCACAATGAGCAGTTCTTC